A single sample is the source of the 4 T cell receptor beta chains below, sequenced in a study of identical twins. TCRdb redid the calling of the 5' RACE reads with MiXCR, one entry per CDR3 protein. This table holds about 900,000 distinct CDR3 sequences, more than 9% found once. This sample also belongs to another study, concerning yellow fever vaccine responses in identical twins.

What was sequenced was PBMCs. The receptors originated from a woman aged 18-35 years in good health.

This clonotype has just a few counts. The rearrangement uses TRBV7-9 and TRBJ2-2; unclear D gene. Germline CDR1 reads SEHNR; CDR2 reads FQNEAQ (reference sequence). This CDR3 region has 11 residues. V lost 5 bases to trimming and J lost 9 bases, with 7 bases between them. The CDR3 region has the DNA TGTGCCAGCAGCGAAAATCGGGAGCTGTTTTTT. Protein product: CASSENRELFF.

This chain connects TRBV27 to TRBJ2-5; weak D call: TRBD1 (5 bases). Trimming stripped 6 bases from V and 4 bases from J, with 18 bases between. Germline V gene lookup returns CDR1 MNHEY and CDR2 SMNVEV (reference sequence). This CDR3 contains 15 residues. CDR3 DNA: TGTGCCAGCAGGCCCCTGGGGCTGGTTGGAGAGACCCAGTACTTC. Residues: CASRPLGLVGETQYF.

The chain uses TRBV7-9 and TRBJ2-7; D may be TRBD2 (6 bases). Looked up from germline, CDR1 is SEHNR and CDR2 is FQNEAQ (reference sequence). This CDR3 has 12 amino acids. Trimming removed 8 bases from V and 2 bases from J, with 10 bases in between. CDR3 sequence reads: CASGAGPYEQYV. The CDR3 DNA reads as TGTGCCAGCGGGGCGGGGCCCTACGAGCAGTACGTC.

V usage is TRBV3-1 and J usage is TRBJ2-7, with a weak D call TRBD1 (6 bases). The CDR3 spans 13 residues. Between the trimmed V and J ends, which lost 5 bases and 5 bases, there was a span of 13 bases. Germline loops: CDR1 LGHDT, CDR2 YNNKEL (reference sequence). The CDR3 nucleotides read TGTGCCAGCAGCAGGACAGTTCGGGACGAGCAGTACTTC. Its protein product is CASSRTVRDEQYF.